This T cell receptor (beta chain) stems from a study of blood T cell repertoires in COVID-19. The CDR3 runs 16 residues. Germline assignment: CDR1 SGHKS and CDR2 YYEKEE (reference sequence). V shed 4 bases and J 3 bases; nucleotides not matched to a gene: 8. Method: immunoSEQ multiplex PCR; TCRdb's copy keeps in-frame clones and lacks some. The table has roughly 300,000 clones, more than 75% seen once; the top ten hold roughly 1%. Sample: PBMCs or T cells enriched from blood (not recorded which). The chain couples TRBV5-5 to TRBJ2-1; TRBD1 matches 9 bases. This receptor was identified in a woman aged 25 to 45 who had recovered from COVID-19. CDR3 region: CASSGYGTGSYNEQFF. Written as DNA, the CDR3 is TGTGCCAGCAGCGGATACGGGACAGGGAGCTACAATGAGCAGTTCTTC.